These T cell receptor beta chains were read from a single sample in a study of siplizumab effects on memory and regulatory T cells. Measured with immunoSEQ multiplex PCR; TCRdb has only the in-frame clones, and not every one. The data show approximately 50,000 clones, more than 85% seen once. The sequenced sample consisted of CD8+ T cells sorted from blood. The receptors derive from a human donor in good health. CDR3s include the opening cysteine and the closing phenylalanine or tryptophan. The D gene is left open where the match is weak. Clone size is shown for a subset of rows, as once, few, many or a class of expanded clone.

D: NA
J: TRBJ2-4
V: TRBV7-9
size: NA
DNA: TGTGCCAGCAGCCCGGAGACAGGGAGGAACATTCAGTACTTC
CDR3: CASSPETGRNIQYF

D: NA
J: TRBJ1-4
V: TRBV28
size: NA
DNA: TGTGCCAGCAGTCCCTTGGAGGGCCGGGGGGAAAAACTGTTTTTT
CDR3: CASSPLEGRGEKLFF

D: TRBD2
J: TRBJ2-1
V: TRBV7-9
size: NA
DNA: TGTGCCAGCAGCCCGACTAGCGGTTTCTACAATGAGCAGTTCTTC
CDR3: CASSPTSGFYNEQFF

D: TRBD1
J: TRBJ2-7
V: TRBV5-1
size: NA
DNA: TGCGCCAGCAGCACCGGACAGGGGTCCTACGAGCAGTACTTC
CDR3: CASSTGQGSYEQYF

D: NA
J: TRBJ1-3
V: TRBV29-1
size: NA
DNA: TGCAGCGTTGAAACGGCACGGGTGGGGGGAAACACCATATATTTT
CDR3: CSVETARVGGNTIYF

D: TRBD2
J: TRBJ2-1
V: TRBV19
size: NA
DNA: TGTGCCAGTAACGGCGGGAGTTGGTACAATGAGCAGTTCTTC
CDR3: CASNGGSWYNEQFF

D: NA
J: TRBJ2-2
V: TRBV6-1
size: NA
DNA: TGTGCCAGCAGTGAAATCTTCCGCAGCACGGGGGCCGGGGAGCTGTTTTTT
CDR3: CASSEIFRSTGAGELFF

D: NA
J: TRBJ2-3
V: TRBV6-6
size: NA
DNA: TGTGCCAGCAGTTACCCGGGGAACACAGATACGCAGTATTTT
CDR3: CASSYPGNTDTQYF

D: NA
J: TRBJ2-7
V: TRBV15
size: NA
DNA: TGTGCCACCAGCATAGGGCAGACATCCACCTACGAGCAGTACTTC
CDR3: CATSIGQTSTYEQYF

D: NA
J: TRBJ2-7
V: TRBV9
size: NA
DNA: TGTGCCAGCAGCGTCCGCGGAGGGCCCTACGAGCAGTACTTC
CDR3: CASSVRGGPYEQYF

D: NA
J: TRBJ1-1
V: TRBV7-2
size: NA
DNA: TGTGCCAGCAGCTTAGCGGGGGGGAACACTGAAGCTTTCTTT
CDR3: CASSLAGGNTEAFF

D: NA
J: TRBJ2-5
V: TRBV19
size: NA
DNA: TGTGCCAGTAGTATAGATAGGCTACAAGAGACCCAGTACTTC
CDR3: CASSIDRLQETQYF

D: NA
J: TRBJ2-4
V: TRBV7-8
size: NA
DNA: TGTGCCAGCAGCTTAGCGCCGGACTGGTCCGGGAACATTCAGTACTTC
CDR3: CASSLAPDWSGNIQYF

D: NA
J: TRBJ1-6
V: TRBV28
size: NA
DNA: TGTGCCAGCAGCCGAATGGACCGGGGGACCGGCTCACCCCTCCACTTT
CDR3: CASSRMDRGTGSPLHF

D: TRBD1
J: TRBJ2-7
V: TRBV19
size: NA
DNA: TGTGCCAGTAGTAAAGACAGGGACGACCACGAGCAGTACTTC
CDR3: CASSKDRDDHEQYF

D: TRBD2
J: TRBJ2-7
V: TRBV19
size: NA
DNA: TGTGCCAGAACCCCGATACGGACTAGCGGGATTGACGAGCAGTACTTC
CDR3: CARTPIRTSGIDEQYF

D: NA
J: TRBJ2-1
V: TRBV27
size: once
DNA: TGTGCCAGCAGTTTACTTATCGGGAATCCTACTGAGCAGTTCTTC
CDR3: CASSLLIGNPTEQFF

D: TRBD2
J: TRBJ2-7
V: TRBV19
size: NA
DNA: TGTGCCAGTACGTCGGTAGCGGGAGGATCCCCCTACGAGCAGTACTTC
CDR3: CASTSVAGGSPYEQYF

D: NA
J: TRBJ2-3
V: TRBV30
size: NA
DNA: TGTGCCTGGAAGATCACAGATACGCAGTATTTT
CDR3: CAWKITDTQYF

D: NA
J: TRBJ1-1
V: TRBV5-8
size: medium-sized
DNA: TGTGCCAGCAGCTTGGCGGAGGTGAACACTGAAGCTTTCTTT
CDR3: CASSLAEVNTEAFF

D: NA
J: TRBJ2-2
V: TRBV30
size: NA
DNA: TGTGCCTGGAGCACCGGCCTAAACACCGGGGAGCTGTTTTTT
CDR3: CAWSTGLNTGELFF

D: TRBD1
J: TRBJ2-5
V: TRBV7-9
size: NA
DNA: TGTGCCAGCAGCTTATCGGGACAGCAAGAGACCCAGTACTTC
CDR3: CASSLSGQQETQYF

D: NA
J: TRBJ2-1
V: TRBV9
size: NA
DNA: TGTGCCAGCAGCGTAGCTCTCTCCGGCCGGGAGAAGGCCTACAATGAGCAGTTCTTC
CDR3: CASSVALSGREKAYNEQFF

D: TRBD1
J: TRBJ2-2
V: TRBV7-8
size: NA
DNA: TGTGCCAGCAGCTTAAGTTTAAGGGCTGGGACAGGGGGCACCGGGGAGCTGTTTTTT
CDR3: CASSLSLRAGTGGTGELFF

D: NA
J: TRBJ1-2
V: TRBV11-2
size: NA
DNA: TGTGCCAGCAGCTTAGTGGTCAGCCCTAACTATGGCTACACCTTC
CDR3: CASSLVVSPNYGYTF

D: NA
J: TRBJ1-1
V: TRBV19
size: NA
DNA: TGTGCCAGTAGTACCCTCCCGGGGGTAATGAACACTGAAGCTTTCTTT
CDR3: CASSTLPGVMNTEAFF

D: NA
J: TRBJ1-2
V: TRBV29-1
size: NA
DNA: TGCAGCGTTGAAGACGGGATGAGAAGTAGTGGCTACACCTTC
CDR3: CSVEDGMRSSGYTF

D: NA
J: TRBJ2-6
V: TRBV28
size: NA
DNA: TGTGCCAGCAGTTTTAGGGCAGGCGATCAGGTTGAGGCCAACGTCCTGACTTTC
CDR3: CASSFRAGDQVEANVLTF

D: NA
J: TRBJ1-5
V: TRBV18
size: once
DNA: TGTGCCAGCTCACCGGACCAGCCCCAGCATTTT
CDR3: CASSPDQPQHF

D: NA
J: TRBJ1-5
V: TRBV28
size: NA
DNA: TGTGCCAGCAGTTTAGGTGCGGGGGGGGGCAATCAGCCCCAGCATTTT
CDR3: CASSLGAGGGNQPQHF

D: NA
J: TRBJ2-6
V: TRBV27
size: NA
DNA: TGTGCCAGCAGTTTATCAGCCAACGTCCTGACTTTC
CDR3: CASSLSANVLTF

D: NA
J: TRBJ1-2
V: TRBV19
size: NA
DNA: TGTGCCAGTAGTATAACATCGTCCGCAGGGGAGTATGGCTACACCTTC
CDR3: CASSITSSAGEYGYTF

D: NA
J: TRBJ2-2
V: TRBV5-1
size: NA
DNA: TGCGCCAGCAGCCCCAGGGCCGCGAACACCGGGGAGCTGTTTTTT
CDR3: CASSPRAANTGELFF

D: NA
J: TRBJ2-5
V: TRBV27
size: NA
DNA: TGTGCCAGCAGTCCACTCCCTCTGAAGGGGGAGACCCAGTACTTC
CDR3: CASSPLPLKGETQYF

D: NA
J: TRBJ2-3
V: TRBV29-1
size: NA
DNA: TGCAGCGTTGTGGGGCGCAGCACAGATACGCAGTATTTT
CDR3: CSVVGRSTDTQYF

D: TRBD1
J: TRBJ1-2
V: TRBV9
size: NA
DNA: TGTGCCAGCAGCCCGAGGGAGGCGGGACAGCCGGACTATGGCTACACCTTC
CDR3: CASSPREAGQPDYGYTF

D: TRBD2
J: TRBJ2-7
V: TRBV19
size: NA
DNA: TGTGCCAGTAGCACTAGCGGGAGTGCGTACGAGCAGTACTTC
CDR3: CASSTSGSAYEQYF

D: NA
J: TRBJ2-7
V: TRBV27
size: NA
DNA: TGTGCCAGCAGTGCAGAAGTCGGGGGGCCCTTTTACGAGCAGTACTTC
CDR3: CASSAEVGGPFYEQYF

D: TRBD2
J: TRBJ2-5
V: TRBV7-7
size: NA
DNA: TGTGCCAGCAGCGATCCTCGACTAGCGGGAGAGATGGAGACCCAGTACTTC
CDR3: CASSDPRLAGEMETQYF

D: NA
J: TRBJ2-3
V: TRBV28
size: NA
DNA: TGTGCCAGCAGTTTCCTTCAGGGAGATACGCAGTATTTT
CDR3: CASSFLQGDTQYF

D: TRBD1
J: TRBJ1-2
V: TRBV6-1
size: NA
DNA: TGTGCCACCCTCGGACAGGCCGACTATGGCTACACCTTC
CDR3: CATLGQADYGYTF

D: NA
J: TRBJ1-5
V: TRBV6-5
size: NA
DNA: TGTGCCAGCAGTTACTCGCCCCCCCGACCTAATCAGCCCCAGCATTTT
CDR3: CASSYSPPRPNQPQHF

D: NA
J: TRBJ2-1
V: TRBV20-1
size: NA
DNA: TGCAGTGCTAGAGTCGCATATGAGCAGTTCTTC
CDR3: CSARVAYEQFF